These 2 T cell receptor beta chains originate from one sample sequenced in a study of CD8+CD57+ T cells in acquired aplastic anemia. For CDR3 and TCR beta VDJ profiling, genomic DNA was the template used. TCRdb fed the reads into MiXCR, producing one record per CDR3 protein. Among 110,000 or so distinct CDR3 sequences listed, 58% were seen once. Patients picked for sequencing had shown CD8+CD57+ cell expansion detected by flow cytometry. The sequencing input was sorted CD4+, CD8+, or CD8+CD57+ T cells (not recorded which) from PBMCs. These receptors all come from a human donor with aplastic anemia.

This clonotype appeared a few times. The V call is TRBV7-2, the J call TRBJ2-5, with D perhaps TRBD1 (5 bases). Germline CDR1 SGHTA, CDR2 FQGNSA. The CDR3 totals 15 residues. Trimming removed 3 bases from V and 1 base from J, with 12 bases in between. The CDR3 DNA reads as TGTGCCAGCAGCTTCTTTAGGGGCTCCCAAGAGACCCAGTACTTC. Translating it yields CASSFFRGSQETQYF.

This chain joins TRBV10-3 and TRBJ1-1; D gene ambiguous. Germline CDR1 and CDR2: ENHRY and SYGVKD. The V gene lost 6 bases and the J gene lost 1 base, with 12 bases spanning the gap. The CDR3 is made up of 14 amino acids. The CDR3 coding sequence is TGTGCCATCAGGACCCGAACAGAGAACACTGAAGCTTTCTTT. Its protein is CAIRTRTENTEAFF.